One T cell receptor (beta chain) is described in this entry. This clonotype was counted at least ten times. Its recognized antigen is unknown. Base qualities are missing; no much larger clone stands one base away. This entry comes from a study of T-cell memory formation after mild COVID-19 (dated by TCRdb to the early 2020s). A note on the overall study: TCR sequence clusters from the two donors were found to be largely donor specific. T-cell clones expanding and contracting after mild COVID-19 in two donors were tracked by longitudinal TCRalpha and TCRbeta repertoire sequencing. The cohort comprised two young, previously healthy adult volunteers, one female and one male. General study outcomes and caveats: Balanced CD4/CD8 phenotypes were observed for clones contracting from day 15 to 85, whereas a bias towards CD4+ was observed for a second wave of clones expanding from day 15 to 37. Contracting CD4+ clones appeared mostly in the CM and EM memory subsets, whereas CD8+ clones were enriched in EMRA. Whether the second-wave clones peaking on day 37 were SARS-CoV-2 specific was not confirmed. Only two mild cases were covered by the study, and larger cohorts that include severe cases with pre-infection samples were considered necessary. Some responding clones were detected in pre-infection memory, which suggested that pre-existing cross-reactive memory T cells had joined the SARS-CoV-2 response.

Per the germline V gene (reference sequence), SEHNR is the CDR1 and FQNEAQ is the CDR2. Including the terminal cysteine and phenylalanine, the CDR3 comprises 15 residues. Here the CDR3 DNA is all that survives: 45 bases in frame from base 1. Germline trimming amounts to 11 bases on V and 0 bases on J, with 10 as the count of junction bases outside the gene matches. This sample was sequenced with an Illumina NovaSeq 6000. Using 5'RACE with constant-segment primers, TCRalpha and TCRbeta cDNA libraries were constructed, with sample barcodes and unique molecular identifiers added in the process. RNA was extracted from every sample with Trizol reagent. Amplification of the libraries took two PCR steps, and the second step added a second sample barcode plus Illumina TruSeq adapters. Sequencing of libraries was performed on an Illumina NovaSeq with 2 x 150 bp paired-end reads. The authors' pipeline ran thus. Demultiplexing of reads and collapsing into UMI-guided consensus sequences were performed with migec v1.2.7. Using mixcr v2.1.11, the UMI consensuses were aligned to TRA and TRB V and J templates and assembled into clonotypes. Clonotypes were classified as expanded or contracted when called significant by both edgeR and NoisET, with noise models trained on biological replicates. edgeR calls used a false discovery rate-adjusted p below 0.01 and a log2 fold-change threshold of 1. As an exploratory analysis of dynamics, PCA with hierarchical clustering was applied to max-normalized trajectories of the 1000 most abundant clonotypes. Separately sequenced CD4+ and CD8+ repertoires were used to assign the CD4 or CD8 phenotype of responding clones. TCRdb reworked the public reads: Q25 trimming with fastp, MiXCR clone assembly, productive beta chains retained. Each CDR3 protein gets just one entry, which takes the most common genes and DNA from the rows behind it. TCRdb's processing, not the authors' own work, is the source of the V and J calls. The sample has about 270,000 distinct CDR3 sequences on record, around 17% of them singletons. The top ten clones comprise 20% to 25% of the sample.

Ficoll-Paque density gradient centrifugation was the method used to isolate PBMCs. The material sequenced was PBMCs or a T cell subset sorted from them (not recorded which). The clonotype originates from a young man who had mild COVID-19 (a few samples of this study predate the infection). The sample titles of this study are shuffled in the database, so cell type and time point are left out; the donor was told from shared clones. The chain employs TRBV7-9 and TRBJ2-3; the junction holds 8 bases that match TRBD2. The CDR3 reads CAGGEKRGSTDTQYF. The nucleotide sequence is TGTGCCGGAGGGGAGAAGCGGGGGAGCACAGATACGCAGTATTTT.